A selection of T cell receptor beta chains follows, all from one sample in a study of cytomegalovirus exposure and HLA in healthy donors. The repertoire was sequenced with immunoSEQ multiplex PCR; TCRdb's copy has only in-frame clones and lacks some. The repertoire holds about 160,000 clones, 80% seen once, with around 4.5% in the top ten. The sample comprised PBMCs. These receptors all come from a man aged 25 to 45 in good health and CMV-seronegative. CDR3s include the opening cysteine and the closing phenylalanine or tryptophan. The D gene is left open where the match is weak. Clone size is not always given. Where it is, it says once, few, many or a class for expanded clones.

CDR3 protein: CASSFRGQGGNQPQHF; CDR3 DNA: TGTGCCAGCAGTTTCAGAGGACAGGGTGGGAATCAGCCCCAGCATTTT; D gene: TRBD1; clone size: few; V gene: TRBV28; J gene: TRBJ1-5
CDR3 protein: CASSPGWTYNEQFF; CDR3 DNA: TGCGCCAGCAGCCCCGGGTGGACCTACAATGAGCAGTTCTTC; D gene: -; clone size: once; V gene: TRBV5-1; J gene: TRBJ2-1
CDR3 protein: CASSLGVRGKEANSPLHF; CDR3 DNA: TGTGCCAGCAGCTTAGGGGTTCGGGGGAAGGAGGCGAATTCACCCCTCCACTTT; D gene: -; clone size: -; V gene: TRBV7-8; J gene: TRBJ1-6
CDR3 protein: CASSSGSGELFF; CDR3 DNA: TGTGCCAGCTCATCAGGGTCCGGGGAGCTGTTTTTT; D gene: -; clone size: -; V gene: TRBV18; J gene: TRBJ2-2
CDR3 protein: CASSQVQGQGTEAFF; CDR3 DNA: TGCGCCAGCAGCCAGGTCCAAGGGCAGGGGACTGAAGCTTTCTTT; D gene: -; clone size: few; V gene: TRBV4-3; J gene: TRBJ1-1
CDR3 protein: CASTTTGANSPLHF; CDR3 DNA: TGTGCCAGCACCACGACAGGGGCCAATTCACCCCTCCACTTT; D gene: TRBD1; clone size: -; V gene: TRBV27; J gene: TRBJ1-6
CDR3 protein: CASSHRTGGFDTEAFF; CDR3 DNA: TGTGCCAGCAGCCACCGGACAGGGGGGTTCGACACTGAAGCTTTCTTT; D gene: TRBD1; clone size: once; V gene: TRBV7-8; J gene: TRBJ1-1
CDR3 protein: CAGGGGAAEQFF; CDR3 DNA: TGTGCCGGGGGCGGGGGGGCCGCTGAGCAGTTCTTC; D gene: TRBD2; clone size: -; V gene: TRBV30; J gene: TRBJ2-1
CDR3 protein: CASSDHRGQDTDTQYF; CDR3 DNA: TGCGCCAGCAGCGACCACAGGGGGCAGGATACAGATACGCAGTATTTT; D gene: TRBD1; clone size: -; V gene: TRBV5-1; J gene: TRBJ2-3
CDR3 protein: CASSLGVVDGYTF; CDR3 DNA: TGTGCCAGCAGCTTAGGCGTGGTAGATGGCTACACCTTC; D gene: -; clone size: -; V gene: TRBV7-9; J gene: TRBJ1-2
CDR3 protein: CASSAPYYEQYF; CDR3 DNA: TGTGCCAGCAGTGCCCCCTACTACGAGCAGTACTTC; D gene: -; clone size: -; V gene: TRBV6-1; J gene: TRBJ2-7
CDR3 protein: CASSARVSGNTIYF; CDR3 DNA: TGTGCCAGCAGTGCCAGGGTTTCTGGAAACACCATATATTTT; D gene: -; clone size: -; V gene: TRBV28; J gene: TRBJ1-3
CDR3 protein: CASSSEDRGRLEQYF; CDR3 DNA: TGTGCCAGCAGTTCAGAGGACAGGGGGCGGCTGGAGCAGTACTTC; D gene: TRBD1; clone size: once; V gene: TRBV6-1; J gene: TRBJ2-7
CDR3 protein: CSSNSNRVSFHNEQFF; CDR3 DNA: TGTTCCAGCAACTCAAACAGGGTCAGCTTCCACAATGAGCAGTTCTTC; D gene: -; clone size: -; V gene: TRBV7-9; J gene: TRBJ2-1
CDR3 protein: CSATVAYGYTF; CDR3 DNA: TGCAGCGCTACAGTTGCCTATGGCTACACCTTC; D gene: -; clone size: -; V gene: TRBV29-1; J gene: TRBJ1-2
CDR3 protein: CASSPADSRDTGELFF; CDR3 DNA: TGCGCCAGCAGCCCTGCTGATAGCCGAGACACCGGGGAGCTGTTTTTT; D gene: -; clone size: -; V gene: TRBV4-1; J gene: TRBJ2-2
CDR3 protein: CASSSGLAETQYF; CDR3 DNA: TGTGCCAGCAGCTCGGGACTAGCGGAGACCCAGTACTTC; D gene: TRBD2; clone size: -; V gene: TRBV7-2; J gene: TRBJ2-5
CDR3 protein: CASSETSGQLNEKLFF; CDR3 DNA: TGTGCCAGCAGTGAAACCTCGGGACAGCTAAATGAAAAACTGTTTTTT; D gene: TRBD1; clone size: -; V gene: TRBV25-1; J gene: TRBJ1-4
CDR3 protein: CAIRPAQGDRAYEQYF; CDR3 DNA: TGTGCCATCAGACCGGCCCAGGGAGACAGGGCCTACGAGCAGTACTTC; D gene: TRBD1; clone size: -; V gene: TRBV10-3; J gene: TRBJ2-7
CDR3 protein: CASSLGTGRYYEQYF; CDR3 DNA: TGTGCCAGCAGCTTGGGAACAGGCCGTTACTACGAGCAGTACTTC; D gene: -; clone size: -; V gene: TRBV5-6; J gene: TRBJ2-7
CDR3 protein: CASSRHPDRVGDTEAFF; CDR3 DNA: TGTGCCAGCAGCAGGCATCCCGACAGGGTCGGTGACACTGAAGCTTTCTTT; D gene: TRBD1; clone size: -; V gene: TRBV11-2; J gene: TRBJ1-1
CDR3 protein: CASTRIRDRGLRAYF; CDR3 DNA: TGTGCCAGCACCCGAATCCGGGACAGGGGTTTACGAGCATACTTC; D gene: TRBD1; clone size: -; V gene: TRBV28; J gene: TRBJ2-5
CDR3 protein: CASTAGDRNQYEQYF; CDR3 DNA: TGTGCCAGCACCGCGGGGGACCGTAATCAGTACGAGCAGTACTTC; D gene: TRBD2; clone size: -; V gene: TRBV5-4; J gene: TRBJ2-7
CDR3 protein: CASTFRFPGNTIYF; CDR3 DNA: TGTGCCAGCACTTTCAGGTTTCCTGGAAACACCATATATTTT; D gene: -; clone size: -; V gene: TRBV5-6; J gene: TRBJ1-3
CDR3 protein: CASSPFREPVGYEQYF; CDR3 DNA: TGTGCCAGCAGTCCCTTCCGGGAACCCGTAGGGTACGAGCAGTACTTC; D gene: -; clone size: -; V gene: TRBV28; J gene: TRBJ2-7
CDR3 protein: CASSEWIGGSDGELFF; CDR3 DNA: TGTGCCAGCAGTGAATGGATAGGGGGCTCAGACGGGGAGCTGTTTTTT; D gene: TRBD1; clone size: -; V gene: TRBV6-1; J gene: TRBJ2-2
CDR3 protein: CASSLMRSFPGYTF; CDR3 DNA: TGTGCCAGCAGTTTAATGAGGTCCTTCCCTGGCTACACCTTC; D gene: -; clone size: -; V gene: TRBV27; J gene: TRBJ1-2
CDR3 protein: CASSISRADEKLFF; CDR3 DNA: TGTGCCAGTAGTATTTCCAGGGCGGATGAAAAACTGTTTTTT; D gene: -; clone size: -; V gene: TRBV19; J gene: TRBJ1-4
CDR3 protein: CASSMSLAGGSRQFF; CDR3 DNA: TGTGCCAGTAGTATGAGTCTAGCGGGAGGGAGTCGGCAGTTCTTC; D gene: TRBD2; clone size: -; V gene: TRBV19; J gene: TRBJ2-1
CDR3 protein: CSVEDHGGFYEQYF; CDR3 DNA: TGCAGCGTTGAAGATCACGGCGGCTTCTACGAGCAGTACTTC; D gene: -; clone size: -; V gene: TRBV29-1; J gene: TRBJ2-7
CDR3 protein: CASSRRDREYEQYF; CDR3 DNA: TGTGCCAGCAGCCGCCGGGACAGGGAATACGAGCAGTACTTC; D gene: TRBD1; clone size: -; V gene: TRBV5-5; J gene: TRBJ2-7
CDR3 protein: CASSPNRGPVETQYF; CDR3 DNA: TGTGCCAGCTCTCCCAACAGGGGGCCGGTAGAGACCCAGTACTTC; D gene: TRBD1; clone size: -; V gene: TRBV18; J gene: TRBJ2-5
CDR3 protein: CASSSRGGSTDTQYF; CDR3 DNA: TGTGCCAGTAGTAGTAGGGGAGGGAGCACAGATACGCAGTATTTT; D gene: TRBD2; clone size: -; V gene: TRBV19; J gene: TRBJ2-3
CDR3 protein: CASSQQPGDWTNEKLFF; CDR3 DNA: TGCGCCAGCAGCCAACAACCGGGGGACTGGACTAATGAAAAACTGTTTTTT; D gene: -; clone size: -; V gene: TRBV4-3; J gene: TRBJ1-4
CDR3 protein: CASLSPPEAFF; CDR3 DNA: TGTGCCAGCTTATCTCCCCCTGAAGCTTTCTTT; D gene: -; clone size: -; V gene: TRBV2; J gene: TRBJ1-1
CDR3 protein: CASNLTGGRYYGYTF; CDR3 DNA: TGTGCCAGCAACCTGACAGGCGGAAGATACTATGGCTACACCTTC; D gene: -; clone size: -; V gene: TRBV7-6; J gene: TRBJ1-2
CDR3 protein: CASSKLGGRYGYTF; CDR3 DNA: TGTGCCAGCAGCAAGTTGGGGGGGCGCTATGGCTACACCTTC; D gene: -; clone size: -; V gene: TRBV21-1; J gene: TRBJ1-2
CDR3 protein: CASSERPQWDTQYF; CDR3 DNA: TGTGCCAGCAGTGAGCGGCCGCAATGGGATACGCAGTATTTT; D gene: -; clone size: -; V gene: TRBV6-1; J gene: TRBJ2-3
CDR3 protein: CASATQGGPPSTDTQYF; CDR3 DNA: TGTGCCAGCGCCACTCAAGGAGGACCTCCTAGCACAGATACGCAGTATTTT; D gene: -; clone size: once; V gene: TRBV2; J gene: TRBJ2-3
CDR3 protein: CAWSVEREETQYF; CDR3 DNA: TGTGCCTGGAGTGTGGAGAGGGAAGAGACCCAGTACTTC; D gene: -; clone size: -; V gene: TRBV30; J gene: TRBJ2-5
CDR3 protein: CASALAGDTGELFF; CDR3 DNA: TGCGCCAGCGCGCTAGCGGGAGATACCGGGGAGCTGTTTTTT; D gene: TRBD2; clone size: -; V gene: TRBV5-1; J gene: TRBJ2-2
CDR3 protein: CASSLVWQGAQPQHF; CDR3 DNA: TGTGCCAGCAGTTTAGTTTGGCAGGGGGCGCAGCCCCAGCATTTT; D gene: TRBD1; clone size: -; V gene: TRBV27; J gene: TRBJ1-5
CDR3 protein: CASSHYRTGESYEQYF; CDR3 DNA: TGCGCCAGCAGCCATTACAGGACAGGTGAATCCTACGAGCAGTACTTC; D gene: TRBD1; clone size: -; V gene: TRBV4-3; J gene: TRBJ2-7
CDR3 protein: CASTTNTEAFF; CDR3 DNA: TGTGCCAGCACTACGAACACTGAAGCTTTCTTT; D gene: -; clone size: -; V gene: TRBV4-2; J gene: TRBJ1-1
CDR3 protein: CASSFLDSTYEQYF; CDR3 DNA: TGCGCCAGCAGCTTCCTGGACAGCACCTACGAGCAGTACTTC; D gene: -; clone size: -; V gene: TRBV5-1; J gene: TRBJ2-7
CDR3 protein: CASSQDTGNTEAFF; CDR3 DNA: TGCGCCAGCAGCCAAGATACCGGGAACACTGAAGCTTTCTTT; D gene: -; clone size: -; V gene: TRBV4-3; J gene: TRBJ1-1
CDR3 protein: CASSLGTGPYEQYF; CDR3 DNA: TGCGCCAGCAGCTTGGGGACAGGGCCCTACGAGCAGTACTTC; D gene: TRBD1; clone size: -; V gene: TRBV5-1; J gene: TRBJ2-7
CDR3 protein: CASSVGLSSYEQYF; CDR3 DNA: TGTGCCAGCAGCGTAGGCCTCAGCTCCTACGAGCAGTACTTC; D gene: -; clone size: -; V gene: TRBV9; J gene: TRBJ2-7
CDR3 protein: CASSQGGSSGNTIYF; CDR3 DNA: TGTGCCAGCAGTCAAGGGGGTAGCTCTGGAAACACCATATATTTT; D gene: -; clone size: -; V gene: TRBV7-9; J gene: TRBJ1-3
CDR3 protein: CASSLGTASNQPQHF; CDR3 DNA: TGTGCCAGCAGCTTAGGAACAGCCTCTAATCAGCCCCAGCATTTT; D gene: -; clone size: -; V gene: TRBV11-3; J gene: TRBJ1-5
CDR3 protein: CASSQVSKNTEAFF; CDR3 DNA: TGCGCCAGCAGCCAAGTTAGTAAAAACACTGAAGCTTTCTTT; D gene: -; clone size: -; V gene: TRBV4-1; J gene: TRBJ1-1
CDR3 protein: CASSVARDYQETQYF; CDR3 DNA: TGTGCCAGCAGCGTAGCGCGAGACTACCAAGAGACCCAGTACTTC; D gene: -; clone size: -; V gene: TRBV9; J gene: TRBJ2-5